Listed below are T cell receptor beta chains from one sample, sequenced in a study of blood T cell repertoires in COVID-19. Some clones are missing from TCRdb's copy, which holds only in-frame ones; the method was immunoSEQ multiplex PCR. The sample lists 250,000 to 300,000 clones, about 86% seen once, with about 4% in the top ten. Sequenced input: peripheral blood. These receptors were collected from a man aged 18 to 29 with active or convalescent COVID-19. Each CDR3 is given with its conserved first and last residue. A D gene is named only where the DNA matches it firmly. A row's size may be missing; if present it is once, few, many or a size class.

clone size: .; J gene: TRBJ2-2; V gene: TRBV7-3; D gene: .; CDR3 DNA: TGTGCCAGCAGCTTAGGGACACCCCGGGACACCGGGGAGCTGTTTTTT; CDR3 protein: CASSLGTPRDTGELFF
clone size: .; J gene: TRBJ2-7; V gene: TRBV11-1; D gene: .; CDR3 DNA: TGTGCCAGCATCAAGGGGGTCGGCAGGGCTGACGAGCAGTACTTC; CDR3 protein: CASIKGVGRADEQYF
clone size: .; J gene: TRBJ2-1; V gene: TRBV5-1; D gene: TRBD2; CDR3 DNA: TGCGCCAGCAGCTTGTTTGCGGGGGAGGAATACAATGAGCAGTTCTTC; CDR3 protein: CASSLFAGEEYNEQFF
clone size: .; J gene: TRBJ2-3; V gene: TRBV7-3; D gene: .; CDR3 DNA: TGTGCCAGCAGCTTAGGGGGGATAGATACGCAGTATTTT; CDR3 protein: CASSLGGIDTQYF
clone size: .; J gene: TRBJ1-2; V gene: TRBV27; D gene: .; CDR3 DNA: TGTGCCAGCAGTTTAACAGGGAACTATGGCTACACCTTC; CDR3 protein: CASSLTGNYGYTF
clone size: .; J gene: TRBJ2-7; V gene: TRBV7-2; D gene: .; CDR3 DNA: TGTGCCAGCAGCCCTCCCTCGACAAACTACGAGCAGTACTTC; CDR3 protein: CASSPPSTNYEQYF
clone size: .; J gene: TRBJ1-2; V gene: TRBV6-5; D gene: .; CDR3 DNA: TGTGCCAGCTTCTCAGGGGCTGGCTACACCTTC; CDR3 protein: CASFSGAGYTF
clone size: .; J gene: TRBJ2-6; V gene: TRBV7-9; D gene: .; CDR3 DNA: TGTGCCAGCAGCCAAGCTTCGTTTTCTGGGGCCAACGTCCTGACTTTC; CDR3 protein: CASSQASFSGANVLTF
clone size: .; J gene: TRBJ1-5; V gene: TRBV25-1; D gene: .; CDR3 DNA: TGTGCCAGCAGTGAATGGGGGGACCAGCCCCAGCATTTT; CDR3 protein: CASSEWGDQPQHF
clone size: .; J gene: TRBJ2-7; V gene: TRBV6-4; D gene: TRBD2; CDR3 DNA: TGTGCCAATTCACCCGCACTAGCGGGGGGCAAGCACGGCTACGAGCAGTACTTC; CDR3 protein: CANSPALAGGKHGYEQYF
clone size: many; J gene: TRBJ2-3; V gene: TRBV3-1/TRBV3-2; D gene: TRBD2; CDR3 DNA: TGTGCCAGCAGCCCCTTAGCGGGGGGCGATACGCAGTATTTT; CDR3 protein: CASSPLAGGDTQYF
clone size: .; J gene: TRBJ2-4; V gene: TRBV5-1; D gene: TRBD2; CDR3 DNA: TGCGCCAGCAGCTCGGGACTAGCGGGGGTTAGCATTCAGTACTTC; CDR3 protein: CASSSGLAGVSIQYF
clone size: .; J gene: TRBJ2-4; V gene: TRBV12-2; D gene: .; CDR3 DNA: TGTGCAAGTCGCTTGCCTAGCGGGAGGGATACCAAAAACATTCAGTACTTC; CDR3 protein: CASRLPSGRDTKNIQYF
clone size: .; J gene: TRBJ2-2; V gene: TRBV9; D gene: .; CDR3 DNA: TGTGCCAGCAGCGTAGGAGGGACCGGGGAGCTGTTTTTT; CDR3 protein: CASSVGGTGELFF
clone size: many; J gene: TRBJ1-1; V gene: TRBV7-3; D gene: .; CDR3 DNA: TGTGCCAGCAGCCCTCCGGGAGGGGTGATGAACACTGAAGCTTTCTTT; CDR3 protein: CASSPPGGVMNTEAFF
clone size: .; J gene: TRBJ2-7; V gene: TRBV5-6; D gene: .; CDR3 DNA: TGTGCCAGCAGCCCCCCGGCGGGAAACTCCTACGAGCAGTACTTC; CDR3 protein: CASSPPAGNSYEQYF
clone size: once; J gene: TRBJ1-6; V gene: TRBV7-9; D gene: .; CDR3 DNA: TGTGCCAGCAGCTTAGGGCAGTCTAATTCACCCCTCCACTTT; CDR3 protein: CASSLGQSNSPLHF
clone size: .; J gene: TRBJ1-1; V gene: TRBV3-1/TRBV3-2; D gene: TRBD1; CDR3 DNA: TGTGCCAGCAGCGCCAACCCAGGGGGAACTGAAGCTTTCTTT; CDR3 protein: CASSANPGGTEAFF
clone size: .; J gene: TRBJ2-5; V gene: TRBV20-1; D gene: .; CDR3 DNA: TGCAGTGCGAGTGGGTCCCGGAGGGGGCGGGAGACCCAGTACTTC; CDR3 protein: CSASGSRRGRETQYF
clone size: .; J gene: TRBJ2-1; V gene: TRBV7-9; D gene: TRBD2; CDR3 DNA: TGTGCCAGCAACTTCCCCCAAACGGGAGGGCCGGATGAGCAGTTCTTC; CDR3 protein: CASNFPQTGGPDEQFF
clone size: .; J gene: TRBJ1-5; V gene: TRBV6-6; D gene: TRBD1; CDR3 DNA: TGTGCCAGCAGTTACTACACAGGGGGCAATCAGCCCCAGCATTTT; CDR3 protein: CASSYYTGGNQPQHF
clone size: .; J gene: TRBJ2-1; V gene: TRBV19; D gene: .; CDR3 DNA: TGTGCCAGTAGAACAGGGATCTCCTACAATGAGCAGTTCTTC; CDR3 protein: CASRTGISYNEQFF
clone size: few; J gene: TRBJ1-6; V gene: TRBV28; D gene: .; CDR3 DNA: TGTGCCAGCAGTGGGGGGGCCACGCGTTCACCCCTCCACTTT; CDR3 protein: CASSGGATRSPLHF
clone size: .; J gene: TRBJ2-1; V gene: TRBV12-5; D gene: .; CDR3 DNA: TGTGCTAGTGGTTTGTTCGTCGGGGTCTCCTACAATGAGCAGTTCTTC; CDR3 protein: CASGLFVGVSYNEQFF
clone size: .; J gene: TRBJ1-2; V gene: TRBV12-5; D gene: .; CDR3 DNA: TGTGCTAGCAGGGGAGACAGAACTAACTATGGCTACACCTTC; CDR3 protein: CASRGDRTNYGYTF
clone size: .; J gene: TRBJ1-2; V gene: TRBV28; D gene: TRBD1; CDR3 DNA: TGTGCCAGCAGCTTGGGACAGAACTATGGCTACACCTTC; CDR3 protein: CASSLGQNYGYTF
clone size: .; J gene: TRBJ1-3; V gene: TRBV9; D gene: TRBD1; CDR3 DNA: TGTGCCAGCAGCGTAGAGGTTAAGGGGACAGGGGACGGAAACACCATATATTTT; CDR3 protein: CASSVEVKGTGDGNTIYF
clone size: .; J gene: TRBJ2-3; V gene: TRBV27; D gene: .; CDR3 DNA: TGTGCCAGCAGTCCTCTCCTCTTCACAGATACGCAGTATTTT; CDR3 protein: CASSPLLFTDTQYF
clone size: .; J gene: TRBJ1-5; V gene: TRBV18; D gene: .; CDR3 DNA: TGTGCCAGCTCACCCGAGAGCTTTAATCAGCCCCAGCATTTT; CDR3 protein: CASSPESFNQPQHF
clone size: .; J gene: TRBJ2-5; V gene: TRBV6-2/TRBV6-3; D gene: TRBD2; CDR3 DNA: TGTGCCAGCAGTTTGTCGTGGTCGAGGACTAGCGGGAAACAAGAGACCCAGTACTTC; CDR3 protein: CASSLSWSRTSGKQETQYF
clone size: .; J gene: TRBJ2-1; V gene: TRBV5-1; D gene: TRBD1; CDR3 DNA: TGCGCCAGCAGCTTGTCTCAGGGGGTAAACAATGAGCAGTTCTTC; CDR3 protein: CASSLSQGVNNEQFF
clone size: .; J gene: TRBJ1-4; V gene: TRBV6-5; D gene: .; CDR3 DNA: TGTGCCAGCAGTTCCCTCGTCCGGGATGAAAAACTGTTTTTT; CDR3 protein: CASSSLVRDEKLFF
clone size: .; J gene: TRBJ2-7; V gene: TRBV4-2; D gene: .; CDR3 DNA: TGTGCCAGCAGCCAAGGTCCGCGAGAACTCTCCTACGAGCAGTACTTC; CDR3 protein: CASSQGPRELSYEQYF
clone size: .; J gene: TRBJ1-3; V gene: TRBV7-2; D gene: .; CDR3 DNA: TGTGCCAGCAGCCTTTTGGTGAGCTCTGGAAACACCATATATTTT; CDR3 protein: CASSLLVSSGNTIYF
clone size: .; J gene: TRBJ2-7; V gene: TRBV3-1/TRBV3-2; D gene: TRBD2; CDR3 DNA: TGTGCCAGCAGCCCCTTAGCGGGGAGAGGAGTCGAGCAGTACTTC; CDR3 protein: CASSPLAGRGVEQYF
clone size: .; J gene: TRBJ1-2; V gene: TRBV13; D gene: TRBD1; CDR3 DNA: TGTGCCAGCAGCCCCCGACAGGGGTATGGCTACACCTTC; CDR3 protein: CASSPRQGYGYTF
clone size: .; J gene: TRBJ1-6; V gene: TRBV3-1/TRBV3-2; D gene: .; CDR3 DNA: TGTGCCAGCAGCCTTGGACAGACCCGTAATTCACCCCTCCACTTT; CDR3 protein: CASSLGQTRNSPLHF
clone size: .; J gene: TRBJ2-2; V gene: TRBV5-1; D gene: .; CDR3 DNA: TGCGCCAGCAGAGGGGTATTCCAGGACAGGAACACCGGGGAGCTGTTTTTT; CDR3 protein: CASRGVFQDRNTGELFF
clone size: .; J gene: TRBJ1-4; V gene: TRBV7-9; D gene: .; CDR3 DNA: TGTGCCAGCAGCCAAGCGGTAGCTAATGAAAAACTGTTTTTT; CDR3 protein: CASSQAVANEKLFF
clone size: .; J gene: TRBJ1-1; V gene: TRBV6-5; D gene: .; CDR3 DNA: TGTGCCAGCACCCACAGTACCATGAACACTGAAGCTTTCTTT; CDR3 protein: CASTHSTMNTEAFF
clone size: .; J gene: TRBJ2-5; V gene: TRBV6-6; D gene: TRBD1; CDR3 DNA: TGTGCCAGCAGGTCCGGGACAGAAGAGACCCAGTACTTC; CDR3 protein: CASRSGTEETQYF
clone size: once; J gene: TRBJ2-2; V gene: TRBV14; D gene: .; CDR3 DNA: TGTGCCAGCAGCAGAGAGGCCCGGGAGCTGTTTTTT; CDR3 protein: CASSREARELFF
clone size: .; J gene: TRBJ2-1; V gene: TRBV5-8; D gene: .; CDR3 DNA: TGTGCCAGCAGCTTCAGGCTTGAGCAGTTCTTC; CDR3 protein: CASSFRLEQFF
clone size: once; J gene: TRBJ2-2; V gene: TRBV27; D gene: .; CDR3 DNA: TGTGCCGTCAGCAGTCCCCAAGGGGTATTCACCGGGGAGCTGTTTTTT; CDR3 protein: CAVSSPQGVFTGELFF
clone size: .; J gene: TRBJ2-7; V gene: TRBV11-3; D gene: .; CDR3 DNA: TGTGCCAGCAGCTTCCAGGGAGGTAGCGAGCAGTACTTC; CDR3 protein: CASSFQGGSEQYF
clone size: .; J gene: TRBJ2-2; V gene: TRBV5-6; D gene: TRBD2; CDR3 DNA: TGTGCCAGCAGCTTTGGGGGGGTGAACACCGGGGAGCTGTTTTTT; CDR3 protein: CASSFGGVNTGELFF
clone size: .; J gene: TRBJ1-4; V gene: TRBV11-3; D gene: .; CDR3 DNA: TGTGCCAGCAGCACCATCGCCGGTGACAGTTATAATGAAAAACTGTTTTTT; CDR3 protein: CASSTIAGDSYNEKLFF
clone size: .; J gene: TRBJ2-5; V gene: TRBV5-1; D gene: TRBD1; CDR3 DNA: TGCGCCAGCAGCCTGGGGACAGGACATCAAGAGACCCAGTACTTC; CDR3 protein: CASSLGTGHQETQYF
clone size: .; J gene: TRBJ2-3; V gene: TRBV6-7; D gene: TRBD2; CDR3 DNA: TGTGCCAGCAGCCCCTGCGGGAGTGGAGATACGCAGTATTTT; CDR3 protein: CASSPCGSGDTQYF